The 8 T cell receptor beta chains in this list originate from one sample, sequenced in a study of T cells in Graves' hyperthyroidism and ophthalmopathy. RNA transcripts served as the template for amplifying TCR beta CDR3 regions. HTBI primers drove first-round RT-PCR of the TCR CDR3. TCRdb independently ran MiXCR on the multiplex PCR reads; one entry per CDR3 protein. The sample records around 400,000 distinct CDR3 sequences, roughly 13% being singletons. The specimen sequenced was blood. These receptor sequences come from a young woman with Graves' hyperthyroidism.

This clonotype was detected many times. This sequence joins TRBV12-3 or TRBV12-4 and TRBJ2-1; TRBD1 aligns across 8 bases. V lost 6 bases and J lost 2; bases outside the gene matches: 6. The CDR3 sequence is 15 residues long. DNA for the CDR3: TGTGCCAGCAGCAGCCGACAGGGGACCTACAATGAGCAGTTCTTC. Its protein is CASSSRQGTYNEQFF.

The J gene is TRBJ2-7, the V gene TRBV12-3 or TRBV12-4; D possibly corresponds to TRBD2 (7 bases). V was cut by 5 bases and J by 5 bases, with 13 bases left in between. The CDR3 has 13 amino acids. The CDR3 DNA reads TGTGCCAGCAGTCACCCGGGGGGCCACGAGCAGTACTTC. Translating it yields CASSHPGGHEQYF.

A word on this clonotype: The junction departs from the called germline gene at one end, perhaps through a read error. The chain recombines TRBV27 with TRBJ2-7; weak D call: TRBD2 (6 bases). This CDR3 spans 14 amino acids. The germline CDR1 and CDR2 sequences are MNHEY and SMNVEV (reference sequence). The CDR3 nucleotides read TGTGCCGGCAGTTTAAACGGGAGACCCTACGAGCAGTACTTC. This gives the protein CAGSLNGRPYEQYF.

This chain connects TRBV28 to TRBJ2-3, with D possibly matching TRBD2 (7 bases). The CDR3 length is 15 residues. Germline assignment: CDR1 MDHEN and CDR2 SYDVKM. V dropped 7 bases and J dropped 0 bases, with 14 bases sitting between them. The DNA of the CDR3 is TGTGCCAGCACCACAGGGACTACTAGCACAGATACGCAGTATTTT. Its protein product is CASTTGTTSTDTQYF. The full variable domain, in which reference TRBV28 and TRBJ2-3 provide the parts outside the CDR3, is DVKVTQSSRYLVKRTGEKVFLECVQDMDHENMFWYRQDPGLGLRLIYFSYDVKMKEKGDIPEGYSVSREKKERFSLILESASTNQTSMYLCASTTGTTSTDTQYFGPGTRLTVL.

The V and J genes are TRBV11-1 and TRBJ1-4, with D possibly TRBD1 on 5 matching bases. Germline V gene data show CDR1 as SGHAT and CDR2 as FQDESV (reference sequence). The CDR3 loop spans 18 amino acids. The germline V and J ends were trimmed by 5 bases and 6 bases, with 25 bases remaining between them. CDR3 DNA: TGTGCCAGCAGCCGGATCGTCAATATGAGACAGACTGATGAAAAACTGTTTTTT. Its translation: CASSRIVNMRQTDEKLFF. Supplemented by reference TRBV11-1 and TRBJ1-4, the full variable domain reads EAEVAQSPRYKITEKSQAVAFWCDPISGHATLYWYRQILGQGPELLVQFQDESVVDDSQLPKDRFSAERLKGVDSTLKIQPAELGDSAMYLCASSRIVNMRQTDEKLFFGSGTQLSVL.

This clonotype was found many times. The rearrangement uses TRBV12-3 or TRBV12-4 and TRBJ1-3; D unresolved. V was cut by 6 bases and J by 0 bases, with 15 bases left in between. The CDR3 consists of 16 residues. CDR3 residues: CASRDPTASSGNTIYF. In nucleotides, the CDR3 is TGTGCCAGCAGGGACCCGACCGCGTCCTCTGGAAACACCATATATTTT.

This clonotype was observed at least ten times. V gene TRBV6-1 combines with J gene TRBJ2-2; 9 bases are shared with TRBD1. The CDR3 is 15 amino acids. Looked up from germline, CDR1 is MNHNS and CDR2 is SASEGT. V was pared by 5 bases and J by 6 bases, with 7 bases of the junction left unmatched. CDR3 DNA: TGTGCCAGCAGTCACGGGACAGGGAGTTCCGGGGAGCTGTTTTTT. This translates into CASSHGTGSSGELFF.

Concerning this clonotype: The junction does not match germline at one end; this may be a read error. This chain uses TRBV6-5 with TRBJ2-7; 12 nucleotides line up with TRBD2. Per the germline V gene, CDR1 is MNHEY and CDR2 is SVGAGI. The CDR3 extends over 15 amino acids. The CDR3: CASSSGLAGPREQYF. For the CDR3, the DNA is TGTGCCAGTAGTTCGGGACTAGCGGGCCCGCGCGAGCAGTACTTC.